A selection of T cell receptor beta chains follows, all from one sample in a study of metastatic and nonmetastatic thyroid tumors. From the PCR reads, TCRdb re-called clones with MiXCR. The sample has about 14,000 clones, approximately 31% seen once. The sample comprised tumor tissue. These receptors all stem from a female donor with papillary thyroid cancer or a benign thyroid nodule (not recorded which). Some clones in this sample may be carry-over from other donors' samples. Each CDR3 is given with its conserved first and last residue. The order of the fields is clone size, J gene, CDR3 length, D gene, V gene, CDR3 DNA, CDR3 protein. A D gene is named only where the DNA matches it firmly. Some rows have no size entry. The others give once, few or many, or a class for an expanded clone.

>medium-sized|TRBJ2-3|17|-|TRBV5-1
TGCGCCAGCAGCTTGGCATACGCGGGTGGTGGCACAGATACGCAGTATTTT
CASSLAYAGGGTDTQYF
>-|TRBJ2-5|14|-|TRBV7-2
TGTGCCAGCAGCTTAGCGGGGGAGCGGGAGACCCAGTACTTC
CASSLAGERETQYF
>many|TRBJ2-3|13|TRBD1|TRBV29-1
TGCAGCGTTGAAACAGGGGGCCCAGATACGCAGTATTTT
CSVETGGPDTQYF
>few|TRBJ1-5|14|-|TRBV28
TGTGCCAGCAGTTTCCGCCTCCGCAATCAGCCCCAGCATTTT
CASSFRLRNQPQHF
>-|TRBJ2-3|15|-|TRBV5-1
TGCGCCAGCAAAACGGGCTCGATGACTCCAGATACGCAGTATTTT
CASKTGSMTPDTQYF
>medium-sized|TRBJ1-1|14|-|TRBV6-1
TGTGCCAGCACTTTAGGGGGGCCGAACACTGAAGCTTTCTTT
CASTLGGPNTEAFF
>many|TRBJ1-1|13|-|TRBV30
TGTGCCGCAACCCCAGGGCCGAACACTGAAGCTTTCTTT
CAATPGPNTEAFF
>few|TRBJ1-6|13|-|TRBV6-1
TGTGCCAGTCGCCAGTCAAATAATTCACCCCTCCACTTT
CASRQSNNSPLHF
>many|TRBJ2-3|18|TRBD2|TRBV28
TGTGCCAGCAGTTTACCCCCCCAGTGGGAGGGCCCCTCAGATACGCAGTATTTT
CASSLPPQWEGPSDTQYF
>medium-sized|TRBJ1-5|16|-|TRBV7-8
TGTGCCAGCAGCTTTTTGTTGGGCACGAACAGTCAGCCCCAGCATTTT
CASSFLLGTNSQPQHF
>many|TRBJ2-1|12|TRBD2|TRBV2
TGTGCCAGCTCCAGACTAGCCAATGAGCAGTTCTTC
CASSRLANEQFF
>few|TRBJ2-7|17|-|TRBV28
TGTGCCAGCAGTACCAGACCAGAGGGGGGGAGAGGCTACGAGCAGTACTTC
CASSTRPEGGRGYEQYF
>-|TRBJ1-5|16|TRBD1|TRBV5-6
TGTGCCAGCAGCTCCCTTGGACAGGGGGCCGGCCAGCCCCAGCATTTT
CASSSLGQGAGQPQHF
>-|TRBJ1-6|15|-|TRBV20-1
TGCAGTGCTAGAGATTCGAACACGGGCCATTCACCCCTCCACTTT
CSARDSNTGHSPLHF
>medium-sized|TRBJ1-2|15|TRBD1|TRBV5-8
TGTGCCAGCAGCTTGTATGACAGGGAGTTGGAAGGCTACACCTTC
CASSLYDRELEGYTF
>medium-sized|TRBJ1-5|16|TRBD1|TRBV5-1
TGCGCCAGCGGGGGGACAGACTATATACCTAATCAGCCCCAGCATTTT
CASGGTDYIPNQPQHF
>many|TRBJ2-3|14|-|TRBV20-1
TGCAGTGCTAAACCGGTTAGCTGGGTGGATACGCAGTATTTT
CSAKPVSWVDTQYF
>few|TRBJ2-3|18|TRBD2|TRBV12-3/TRBV12-4
TGTGCCAGCAGTTTACTTAGCGGGAGGTGGAGTAGCACAGATACGCAGTATTTT
CASSLLSGRWSSTDTQYF
>medium-sized|TRBJ1-6|15|TRBD1|TRBV2
TGTGCCAGCAAATCGGGCCGGGACAGCTATTCACCCCTCCACTTT
CASKSGRDSYSPLHF
>once|TRBJ1-2|13|-|TRBV7-6
TGTGCCAGCAGCTTAGCGGCAGGGCGAGGCTACACCTTC
CASSLAAGRGYTF
>-|TRBJ2-7|15|-|TRBV6-2/TRBV6-3
TGTGCCAGCAGTTGGAAGGGCCAGGGCCCCTACGAGCAGTACTTC
CASSWKGQGPYEQYF
>-|TRBJ1-2|13|-|TRBV20-1
TGCAGTGCTGATACAGGGCCTAACTATGGCTACACCTTC
CSADTGPNYGYTF
>many|TRBJ1-3|16|-|TRBV6-1
TGTGCCAGCAGTGTTGGGGGCCCTGCCTCTGGAAACACCATATATTTT
CASSVGGPASGNTIYF
>-|TRBJ2-7|15|-|TRBV4-3
TGCGCCAGCAGCCAAGATAGGACTTTTACCTACGAGCAGTACTTC
CASSQDRTFTYEQYF
>few|TRBJ2-7|13|-|TRBV6-1
TGTGCCAGCAGGCAAACGACTATCTTCGATCAGTACTTC
CASRQTTIFDQYF
>few|TRBJ2-5|15|-|TRBV12-3/TRBV12-4
TGTGCCAGCAGTGCCGGGACACTGTCTTCGGAGACCCAGTACTTC
CASSAGTLSSETQYF
>medium-sized|TRBJ1-6|16|-|TRBV7-6
TGTGCCAGCAGCTTAGGATCTCTAGGGGCTGATTCACCCCTCCACTTT
CASSLGSLGADSPLHF